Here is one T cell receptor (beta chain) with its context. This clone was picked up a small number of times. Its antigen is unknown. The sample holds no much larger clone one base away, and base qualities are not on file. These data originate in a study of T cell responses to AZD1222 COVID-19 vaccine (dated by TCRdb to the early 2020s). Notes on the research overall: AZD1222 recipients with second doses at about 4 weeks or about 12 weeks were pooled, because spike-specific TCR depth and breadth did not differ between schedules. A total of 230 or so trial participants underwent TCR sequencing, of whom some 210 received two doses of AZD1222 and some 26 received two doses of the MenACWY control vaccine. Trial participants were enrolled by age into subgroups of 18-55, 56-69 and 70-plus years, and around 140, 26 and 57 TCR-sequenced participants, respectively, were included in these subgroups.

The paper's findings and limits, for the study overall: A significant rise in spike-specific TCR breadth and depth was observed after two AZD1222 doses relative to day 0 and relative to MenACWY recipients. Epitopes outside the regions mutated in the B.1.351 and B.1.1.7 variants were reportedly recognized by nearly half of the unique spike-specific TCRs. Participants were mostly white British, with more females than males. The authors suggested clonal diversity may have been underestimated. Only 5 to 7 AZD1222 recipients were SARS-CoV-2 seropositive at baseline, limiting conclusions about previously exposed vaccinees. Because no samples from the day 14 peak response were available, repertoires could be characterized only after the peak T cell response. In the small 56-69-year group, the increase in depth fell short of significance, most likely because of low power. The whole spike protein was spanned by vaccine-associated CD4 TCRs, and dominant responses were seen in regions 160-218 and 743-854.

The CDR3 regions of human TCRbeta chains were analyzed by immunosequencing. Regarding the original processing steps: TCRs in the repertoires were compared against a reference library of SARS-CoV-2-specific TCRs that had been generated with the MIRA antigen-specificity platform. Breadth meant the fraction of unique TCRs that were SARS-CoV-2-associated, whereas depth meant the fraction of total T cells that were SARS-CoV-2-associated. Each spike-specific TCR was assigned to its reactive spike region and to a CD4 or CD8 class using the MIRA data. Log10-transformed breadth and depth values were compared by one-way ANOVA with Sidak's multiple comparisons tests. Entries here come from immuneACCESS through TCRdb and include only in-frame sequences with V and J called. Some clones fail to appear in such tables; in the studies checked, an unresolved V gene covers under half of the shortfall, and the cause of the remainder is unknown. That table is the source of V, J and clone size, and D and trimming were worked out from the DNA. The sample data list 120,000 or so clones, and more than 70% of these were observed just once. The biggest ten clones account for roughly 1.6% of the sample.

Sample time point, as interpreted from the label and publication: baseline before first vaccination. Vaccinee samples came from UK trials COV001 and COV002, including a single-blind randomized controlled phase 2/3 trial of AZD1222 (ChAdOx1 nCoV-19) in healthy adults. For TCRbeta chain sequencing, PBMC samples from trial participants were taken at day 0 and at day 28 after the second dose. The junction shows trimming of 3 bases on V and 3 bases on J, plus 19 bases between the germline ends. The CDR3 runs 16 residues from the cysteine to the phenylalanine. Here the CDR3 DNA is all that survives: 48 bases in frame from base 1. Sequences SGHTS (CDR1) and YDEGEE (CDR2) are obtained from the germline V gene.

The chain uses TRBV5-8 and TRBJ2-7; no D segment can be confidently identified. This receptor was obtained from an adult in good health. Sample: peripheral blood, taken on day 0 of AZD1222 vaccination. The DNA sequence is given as TGTGCCAGCAGCTCCGCCGGGTCCCTACTATACTACGAGCAGTACTTC. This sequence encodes CASSSAGSLLYYEQYF.